A few counts support the clone carrying this T cell receptor (beta chain). This sample is part of a study of blood T cell repertoires in COVID-19. Background on the study: From the United States, Italy and Spain came samples of acute and convalescent COVID-19. From T cells, B-cell-depleted T cells, or PBMCs came the material, which was cDNA or gDNA.

Trimming at V came to 4 bases and at J to 7 bases, leaving 6 bases not matched to a gene. The CDR3 runs 15 residues. Germline-derived CDR1 and CDR2 are SGDLS and YYNGEE. The assay was immunoSEQ multiplex PCR, and TCRdb's table has in-frame clones only and misses some. The sample has some 100,000 clones; about 86% are singletons. The sequenced sample consisted of peripheral blood. The gene calls are TRBV9 and TRBJ1-6; TRBD1 aligns across 9 bases. This clonotype was sampled from a woman between 65 and 79 years old with acute or convalescent COVID-19. This chain's CDR3 is CASSRRTGVNSPLHF. The CDR3 region has the DNA TGTGCCAGCAGCCGGAGGACAGGGGTCAATTCACCCCTCCACTTT.